This T cell receptor beta chain was profiled in a study of T cell responses to AZD1222 COVID-19 vaccine. Study outcomes and limitations: The repertoires were collected only after the peak T cell response.

In this sample, this clone turned up once. What it binds is unknown. CDR3 length equals 14 residues. Trimming pared 3 bases from V and 0 bases from J, leaving 8 bases between. The V gene's germline CDR1 is MNHEY and CDR2 SVGEGT. Pooling was applied to second doses at about 4 or about 12 weeks. Produced via immunoSEQ multiplex PCR; TCRdb's table is partial and in-frame only. Among more than 90,000 clones listed, about 82% were seen once. The chain carries TRBV6-2 or TRBV6-3 and TRBJ1-1, with D hard to call. The source was peripheral blood, collected 28 days after the second AZD1222 dose. The TCR sequence derives from an adult who received the AZD1222 COVID-19 vaccine. DNA for the CDR3: TGTGCCAGCAGTTATGGGAGGTTGAACACTGAAGCTTTCTTT. It is translated as CASSYGRLNTEAFF.